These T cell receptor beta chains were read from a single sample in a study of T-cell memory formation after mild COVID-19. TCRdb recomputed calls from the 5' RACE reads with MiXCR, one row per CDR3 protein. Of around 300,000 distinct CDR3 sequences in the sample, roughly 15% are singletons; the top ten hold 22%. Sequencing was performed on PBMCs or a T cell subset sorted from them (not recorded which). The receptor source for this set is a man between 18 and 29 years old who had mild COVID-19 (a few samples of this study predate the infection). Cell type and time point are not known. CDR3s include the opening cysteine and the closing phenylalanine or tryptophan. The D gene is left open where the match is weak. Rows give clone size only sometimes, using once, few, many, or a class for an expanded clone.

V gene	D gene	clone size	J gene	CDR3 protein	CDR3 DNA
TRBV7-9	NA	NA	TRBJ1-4	CASRGQKGEKLFF	TGTGCCAGCAGGGGGCAAAAGGGTGAAAAACTGTTTTTT
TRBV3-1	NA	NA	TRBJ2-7	CASSQGLSLITYEQYF	TGTGCCAGCAGCCAAGGGTTGTCTTTAATAACCTACGAGCAGTACTTC
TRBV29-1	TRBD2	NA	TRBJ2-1	CSAGGAGGSYNEQFF	TGCAGCGCCGGGGGGGCTGGTGGCTCCTACAATGAGCAGTTCTTC
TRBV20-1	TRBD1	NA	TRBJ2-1	CSARTGGAYNEQFF	TGCAGTGCGAGGACAGGGGGCGCCTACAATGAGCAGTTCTTC
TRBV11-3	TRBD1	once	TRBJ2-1	CASSLESGGVGEQFF	TGTGCCAGCAGCTTAGAGTCAGGGGGCGTGGGTGAGCAGTTCTTC
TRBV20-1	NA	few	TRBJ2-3	CSARVDRCTGKYTDTQYF	TGCAGTGCTAGGGTCGATAGGTGCACAGGAAAGTACACAGATACGCAGTATTTT
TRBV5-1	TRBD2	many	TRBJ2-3	CASSSGLAGTDTQYF	TGCGCCAGCAGCTCTGGACTAGCGGGCACAGATACGCAGTATTTT
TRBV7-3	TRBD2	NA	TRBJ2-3	CASSLTGGATDTQYF	TGTGCCAGCAGCTTAACCGGGGGGGCCACAGATACGCAGTATTTT
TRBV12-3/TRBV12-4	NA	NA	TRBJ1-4	CASSLSSDTRQKLFF	TGTGCCAGCAGTTTATCATCGGACACCAGGCAAAAACTGTTTTTT
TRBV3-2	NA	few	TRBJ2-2	CASSQVEALDTGELFF	TGTGCCAGCAGCCAAGTTGAGGCCCTAGACACCGGGGAGCTGTTTTTT
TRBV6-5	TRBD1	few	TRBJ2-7	CASSYRDRGSYEQYF	TGTGCCAGCAGTTACCGGGACAGGGGTTCCTACGAGCAGTACTTC
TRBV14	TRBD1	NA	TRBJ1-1	CASSRTGTGGPTEAFF	TGTGCCAGCAGCCGGACCGGGACAGGGGGCCCCACTGAAGCTTTCTTT
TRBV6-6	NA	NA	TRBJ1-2	CASSWTVGGYTF	TGTGCCAGCAGCTGGACAGTTGGGGGCTACACCTTC
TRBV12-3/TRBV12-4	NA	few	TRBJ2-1	CASSLVVYEQFF	TGTGCCAGCAGTTTAGTAGTCTATGAGCAGTTCTTC
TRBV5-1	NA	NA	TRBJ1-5	CASSLGGTSNQPQHF	TGCGCCAGCAGCTTGGGGGGGACCAGCAATCAGCCCCAGCATTTT
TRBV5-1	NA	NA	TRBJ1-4	CASSLVGGAGEKLFF	TGCGCCAGCAGCTTGGTCGGGGGGGCCGGCGAAAAACTGTTTTTT
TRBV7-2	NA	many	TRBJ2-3	CASSLGWGDTQYF	TGTGCCAGCAGCTTAGGCTGGGGAGATACGCAGTATTTT
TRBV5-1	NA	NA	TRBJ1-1	CASSILQDTEAFF	TGCGCCAGCAGCATCCTACAGGACACTGAAGCTTTCTTT
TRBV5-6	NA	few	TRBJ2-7	CASSSLSGDTYEQYF	TGTGCCAGCAGCTCGCTCTCCGGGGACACCTACGAGCAGTACTTC
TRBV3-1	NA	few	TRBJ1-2	CASSLYTGNNGYTF	TGTGCCAGCAGCCTATATACAGGGAACAATGGCTACACCTTC
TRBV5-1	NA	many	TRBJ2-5	CASSLGIRGALETQYF	TGCGCCAGCAGCTTGGGAATCAGGGGGGCCCTAGAGACCCAGTACTTC
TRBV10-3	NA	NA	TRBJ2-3	CAISDTLRETQYF	TGTGCCATCAGTGACACGTTGCGAGAGACGCAGTATTTT
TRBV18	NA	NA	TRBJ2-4	CASSPAGPLAKNIQYF	TGTGCCAGCTCACCGGCGGGGCCCTTAGCCAAAAACATTCAGTACTTC
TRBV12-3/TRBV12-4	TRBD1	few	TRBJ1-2	CASRPTGEIYGYTF	TGTGCCAGCAGACCGACAGGGGAAATCTATGGCTACACCTTC
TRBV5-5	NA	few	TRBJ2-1	CASSFGEGASYNEQFF	TGTGCCAGCAGCTTCGGGGAAGGGGCTTCCTACAATGAGCAGTTCTTC
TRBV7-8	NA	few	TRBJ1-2	CASTRGQNYGYTF	TGTGCCAGCACGCGAGGACAGAACTATGGCTACACCTTC
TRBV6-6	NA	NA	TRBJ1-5	CASVRGDNNQPQHF	TGTGCCAGCGTGCGAGGGGACAACAATCAGCCCCAGCATTTT
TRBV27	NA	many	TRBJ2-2	CASSLEELFF	TGTGCCAGCAGTTTAGAGGAGCTGTTTTTT
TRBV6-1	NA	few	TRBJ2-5	CASSEALPETQYF	TGTGCCAGCAGTGAAGCCCTACCGGAGACCCAGTACTTC
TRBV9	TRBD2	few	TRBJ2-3	CASSVSGVSTDTQYF	TGTGCCAGCAGCGTTAGCGGGGTCAGCACAGATACGCAGTATTTT
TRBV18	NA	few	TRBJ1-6	CASSPSARVDSPLHF	TGTGCCAGCTCACCAAGCGCCAGAGTAGATTCACCCCTCCACTTT
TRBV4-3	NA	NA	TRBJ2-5	CASMTPLETQYF	TGCGCCAGCATGACTCCCCTCGAGACCCAGTACTTC